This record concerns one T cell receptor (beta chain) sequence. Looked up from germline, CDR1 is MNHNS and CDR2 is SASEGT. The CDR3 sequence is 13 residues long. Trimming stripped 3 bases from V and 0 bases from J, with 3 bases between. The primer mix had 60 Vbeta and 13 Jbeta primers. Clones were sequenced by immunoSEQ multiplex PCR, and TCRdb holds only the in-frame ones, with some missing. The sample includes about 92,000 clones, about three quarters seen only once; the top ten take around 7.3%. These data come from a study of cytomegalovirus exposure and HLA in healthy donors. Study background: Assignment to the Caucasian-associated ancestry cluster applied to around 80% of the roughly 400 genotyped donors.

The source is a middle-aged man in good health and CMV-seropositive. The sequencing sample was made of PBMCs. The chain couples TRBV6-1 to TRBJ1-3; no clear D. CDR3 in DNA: TGTGCCAGCAGTGATAACTCTGGAAACACCATATATTTT. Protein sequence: CASSDNSGNTIYF.